The rows below give T cell receptor beta chains drawn from one sample of a study of regulatory T cells in long-lasting Graves disease. TCRdb reprocessed the multiplex PCR reads via MiXCR and lists one record per CDR3 protein. The table includes approximately 470,000 distinct CDR3 sequences, around 15% detected once. This sample was also put to use in a study of T cells in Graves' hyperthyroidism and ophthalmopathy.

The starting material was peripheral blood mononuclear cells (PBMCs), obtained at new diagnosis, from a patient treated with antithyroid drugs. These receptors came from a man aged 35 to 55 with Graves disease. CDR3s include the opening cysteine and the closing phenylalanine or tryptophan. Expanded clones get a size class; other rows say once, few or many, or leave the size out.

TRBV28	TRBJ1-2	many	CASGTTNYGYTF
TRBV9	TRBJ2-1	once	CASSSRGLLKGNEQFF
TRBV20-1	TRBJ2-2	.	CSARDVWNTGELFF
TRBV11-1	TRBJ1-1	.	CASSHRTGATEAFF
TRBV28	TRBJ2-7	many	CASMGLRGYEQYF
TRBV6-2/TRBV6-3	TRBJ1-4	many	CASKKNSEKLFF
TRBV12-3/TRBV12-4	TRBJ2-1	many	CASSFRAAGGNEQFF
TRBV28	TRBJ1-1	many	CATLVGGTEAFF
TRBV28	TRBJ2-6	many	CASSSPAGGGDGANVLTF
TRBV7-3	TRBJ2-7	many	CASSQSGSGEQYF
TRBV27	TRBJ1-1	many	CASRRGQGLNTEAFF
TRBV5-1	TRBJ2-6	.	CASSLASGRSEVLTF
TRBV29-1	TRBJ2-7	.	CSVDRDRGHEQYF
TRBV20-1	TRBJ1-1	many	CSARSGGRNTEAFF
TRBV7-9	TRBJ2-3	.	CASSLGRRGYTDTQYF
TRBV5-1	TRBJ1-1	many	CASSFGGGETEAFF
TRBV29-1	TRBJ2-5	many	CSVGDPNQGEETQYF
TRBV4-1	TRBJ2-1	.	CASSQGGSPGEQFF
TRBV28	TRBJ2-1	many	CASSWWDQGGNEQFF
TRBV30	TRBJ2-1	.	CAWSSGVEQFF
TRBV27	TRBJ1-1	many	CASRITVTNTEAFF
TRBV20-1	TRBJ2-3	few	CSARKPGTDTQYF
TRBV12-3/TRBV12-4	TRBJ2-1	many	CASTRTGNYNEQFF
TRBV28	TRBJ2-7	many	CASSLRVGEQYF
TRBV12-3/TRBV12-4	TRBJ1-2	.	CASSSSAVVYGYTF
TRBV11-2	TRBJ2-7	few	CASSLDGTSGRRTYEQYF
TRBV5-1	TRBJ2-3	many	CASSFEGADTQYF
TRBV20-1	TRBJ2-5	many	CSASRVGSKSETQYF
TRBV7-9	TRBJ2-2	many	CASSIRVPGELFF
TRBV2	TRBJ2-7	many	CASSADLTGSYEQYF
TRBV7-3	TRBJ1-2	.	CASSSAGGTGYTF
TRBV7-9	TRBJ2-1	many	CASSGEGLAGALSYNEQFF
TRBV12-3/TRBV12-4	TRBJ2-1	.	CASSPSGQDNNEQFF
TRBV7-9	TRBJ2-5	once	CASSQPGQQYF
TRBV29-1	TRBJ2-1	few	CSVDARDEQFF
TRBV12-3/TRBV12-4	TRBJ2-1	many	CASSFRGRGYEQFF
TRBV20-1	TRBJ2-7	few	CSARYRGTYEQYF
TRBV5-1	TRBJ2-1	.	CASSLLAGGTDEQFF
TRBV28	TRBJ2-3	once	CASSSRGKGDTQYF
TRBV3-1	TRBJ1-2	few	CASSQDDYGYTF
TRBV19	TRBJ2-1	.	CASSIAGPIYNEQFF
TRBV5-1	TRBJ2-1	.	CASSLGGAGVDNEQFF
TRBV20-1	TRBJ2-2	many	CSANPGPNTGELFF
TRBV18	TRBJ1-6	many	CASSPGTGVNSPLHF
TRBV2	TRBJ2-5	.	CASSSLVETQYF